The 21 T cell receptor beta chains listed next were all sequenced from one sample in a study of blood T cells in healthy people across ages. Primers used in a second PCR of roughly 7 to 11 cycles were a sample-barcoded 5' primer and a J-beta primer mix. TCRdb re-called the 5' RACE reads with MiXCR, one entry per CDR3 protein. The sample shows approximately 490,000 distinct CDR3 sequences, less than 25% of them seen only once. This sample was also put to use in a study of T cells of mothers and their children.

The sample comprised blood. The receptors were sampled from a boy under 18 in good health.

V and J are TRBV6-2 or TRBV6-3 and TRBJ2-7, with TRBD1 identical over 8 bases. Germline CDR1 is MNHEY and CDR2 is SVGEGT. J lost 7 bases, V lost 6 bases, and 11 bases had no gene match. This CDR3 contains 14 residues. The DNA for the CDR3 is TGTGCCAGCAGACCTCTTGACAGGGGTGGTGAGCAGTACTTC. Amino acid sequence: CASRPLDRGGEQYF.

This chain joins TRBV28 and TRBJ2-3; weak D call: TRBD1 (7 bases). V gave up 11 bases and J gave up 0 bases, with 12 bases separating them. Germline CDR1 reads MDHEN; CDR2 reads SYDVKM. The CDR3 spans 13 residues. CDR3 nucleotides: TGTGCCGGAGGGGGCCCCAGCACAGATACGCAGTATTTT. Its translation: CAGGGPSTDTQYF.

This clonotype was detected many times. The chain couples TRBV6-5 to TRBJ2-5; the D gene is possibly TRBD2 (5 bases). Trimming shortened V by 2 bases and J by 5 bases, and 9 bases separated the two germline ends. Germline V CDR1 and CDR2: MNHEY, SVGAGI. This CDR3 spans 13 amino acids. The CDR3 DNA sequence: TGTGCCAGCAGTTACGATCGCGGGGAGACCCAGTACTTC. It is translated as CASSYDRGETQYF.

This clonotype was counted a few times. The chain employs TRBV20-1 and TRBJ1-1; 8 positions agree with TRBD1. The CDR3 is made up of 13 amino acids. Germline CDR1 reads DFQATT; CDR2 reads SNEGSKA (reference sequence). Losses at the gene ends were 6 bases for V and 7 bases for J; bases not matched to a gene: 10. CDR3 sequence (DNA): TGCAGTGCCCAGACCAGGGGGCGGGTTGAAGCTTTCTTT. Its protein is CSAQTRGRVEAFF.

V is TRBV7-8 and J is TRBJ2-7; D is possibly TRBD2 (6 bases). The CDR3 totals 14 residues. Germline CDR1 is SGHVS and CDR2 is FQNEAQ. Trimming cost V 5 bases and J 2 bases, with 13 bases left between them. This CDR3 reads CASSHSGVTYEQYF. DNA of the CDR3: TGTGCCAGCAGCCACTCGGGGGTCACCTACGAGCAGTACTTC. Full variable domain (rest looked up from reference TRBV7-8 and TRBJ2-7): GAGVSQSPRYKVAKRGQDVALRCDPISGHVSLFWYQQALGQGPEFLTYFQNEAQLDKSGLPSDRFFAERPEGSVSTLKIQRTQQEDSAVYLCASSHSGVTYEQYFGPGTRLTVT.

CDR3 DNA sequence: TGTGCCAGCAGCACTCTTGGGGAGACCCAGTACTTC. Translating gives CASSTLGETQYF. The chain has TRBV7-9 and TRBJ2-5; no reliable D call. Germline V CDR1 and CDR2: SEHNR, FQNEAQ (reference sequence). The CDR3 is 12 amino acids. V shed 5 bases and J shed 5 bases, with 9 bases lying between them.

The V call is TRBV20-1, the J call TRBJ2-7; D call uncertain. The V gene lost 4 bases and the J gene lost 2 bases, with 6 bases spanning the gap. CDR3 length: 11 residues. Germline V CDR1 and CDR2: DFQATT, SNEGSKA (reference sequence). Here the CDR3 DNA reads TGCAGTGCTATTAACACCTACGAGCAGTACTTC. Residues: CSAINTYEQYF.

This clonotype showed up just a few times. The V and J genes are TRBV12-3 or TRBV12-4 and TRBJ1-6; D unresolved. V was shortened by 2 bases and J by 0 bases, with 8 bases between the two germline ends. The CDR3 has 16 residues. The CDR3: CASSLLPLSYNSPLHF. CDR3 in DNA: TGTGCCAGCAGTTTACTTCCCCTCTCCTATAATTCACCCCTCCACTTT.

In its sample, this clonotype was seen a few times. This chain uses TRBV3-1 with TRBJ2-5; 9 positions match TRBD1. The CDR3 contains 16 residues. V gave up 1 base and J gave up 6 bases; unmatched junction bases: 9. Germline CDR1 is LGHDT and CDR2 is YNNKEL (reference sequence). The CDR3 DNA reads as TGTGCCAGCAGCCAAGGTAGTGTACAGGGGGCGAAGACCCAGTACTTC. It translates to CASSQGSVQGAKTQYF.

The V call is TRBV19, the J call TRBJ2-2; 7 positions match TRBD1. V trimming: 7 bases; J trimming: 7 bases; junction bases outside the gene matches: 15. Germline V gives CDR1 LNHDA, CDR2 SQIVND (reference sequence). The CDR3 has 16 residues. Here the CDR3 reads CASTVRSGRQGGELFF. The CDR3 nucleotides are TGTGCCAGTACGGTTAGGTCGGGGCGACAGGGCGGGGAGCTGTTTTTT.

The V and J genes are TRBV2 and TRBJ2-5; 10 nucleotides line up with TRBD2. Germline CDR1 SNHLY, CDR2 FYNNEI. Germline trimming cut 2 bases from V and 5 bases from J; bases unmatched to any gene: 8. The CDR3 contains 16 residues. CDR3 coding DNA: TGTGCCAGCAGTGAACAGAGCGGGAGGGTTTGGGAGACCCAGTACTTC. Translation gives CASSEQSGRVWETQYF.

This clonotype appeared a few times. The V call is TRBV29-1, the J call TRBJ2-1; TRBD2 aligns across 9 bases. The germline V gene encodes CDR1 SQVTM and CDR2 ANQGSEA. The CDR3 is made up of 17 amino acids. CDR3 nucleotide sequence: TGCAGTTTAGTGGGAGTCCTGGGCGGGAGGGAGTACAATGAGCAGTTCTTC. It yields the protein CSLVGVLGGREYNEQFF.

This chain connects TRBV4-2 to TRBJ1-6; D is unresolved. CDR1 and CDR2 from the germline V gene are LGHNA and YNFKEQ. The CDR3 is made up of 13 amino acids. V lost 0 bases to trimming and J lost 7 bases, with 4 bases between them. The CDR3 sequence: CASSQDRNSPLHF. The CDR3 bases are TGTGCCAGCAGCCAAGATAGGAATTCACCCCTCCACTTT.

The chain uses TRBV18 and TRBJ1-2, with D uncertain. The V end was cut by 4 bases, the J end by 3 bases, with 15 bases between. The germline V gene encodes CDR1 KGHSH and CDR2 LQKENI. The CDR3 length is 15 residues. The CDR3 sequence is CASSQFFTGDYGYTF. CDR3 bases: TGTGCCAGCTCACAATTCTTCACTGGGGACTATGGCTACACCTTC.

This rearrangement joins TRBV7-9 to TRBJ2-3; 8 bases match TRBD2. CDR1 and CDR2 from the germline V gene are SEHNR and FQNEAQ (reference sequence). This CDR3 has 17 residues. With 5 bases clipped from V and 2 bases from J, the junction kept 12 bases outside the gene matches. The DNA of the CDR3 is TGTGCCAGCAGCCCCATCAAAAAAGCGGGAGACACAGATACGCAGTATTTT. As protein: CASSPIKKAGDTDTQYF.

V usage is TRBV12-3 or TRBV12-4 and J usage is TRBJ2-4, with TRBD2 as a possible D gene (7 bases). The V end was cut by 8 bases, the J end by 9 bases, with 20 bases between. The CDR3 contains 14 residues. CDR3 sequence reads: CASRSGGPLSIQYF. The DNA for the CDR3 is TGTGCCAGCCGTTCGGGGGGCCCGTTGAGCATTCAGTACTTC.

This clonotype showed up just a few times. The V call is TRBV4-3, the J call TRBJ2-2, with 13 bases aligning to TRBD2. CDR3 length equals 17 residues. CDR1 and CDR2 from the germline V gene are LGHNA and YSLEER. The V segment lost 4 bases and the J segment 5 bases; nucleotides outside the gene matches: 7. Written as DNA, the CDR3 is TGCGCCAGCAGCCCGGTACTAGCGGGAGGGCAGACCGGGGAGCTGTTTTTT. Residues: CASSPVLAGGQTGELFF.

This clonotype was counted a few times. The V and J genes are TRBV28 and TRBJ1-3, with D tentatively TRBD1 (5 bases). The CDR3 covers 15 residues. Germline CDR1 reads MDHEN; CDR2 reads SYDVKM. Trimming removed 6 bases at V and 2 bases at J, with 14 bases between. The CDR3 nucleotides are TGTGCCAGCAGAGGTTTCGGCAGGGCTGGAAACACCATATATTTT. Its protein is CASRGFGRAGNTIYF.

The rearrangement uses TRBV27 and TRBJ1-4, with TRBD1 as a possible D gene (6 bases). CDR1 MNHEY and CDR2 SMNVEV come from the germline V gene (reference sequence). Trimming pared 5 bases from V and 8 bases from J, leaving 42 bases between. This CDR3 has 23 residues. The CDR3 loop reads CASSPTHRGIQFITGPRSEKLFF. Here the CDR3 DNA reads TGTGCCAGCAGTCCGACTCACCGGGGCATACAATTTATTACAGGGCCCAGGAGCGAAAAACTGTTTTTT.

This chain joins TRBV20-1 and TRBJ2-1, with D possibly TRBD2 on 5 matching bases. CDR1 and CDR2 (germline): DFQATT, SNEGSKA (reference sequence). Trimming shortened V by 7 bases and J by 7 bases, and 17 bases separated the two germline ends. This CDR3 contains 13 residues. CDR3 sequence (DNA): TGCAGTGTTCTCCTTCCACGGAGGAATGAGCAGTTCTTC. Translated, it gives CSVLLPRRNEQFF.

This clonotype appeared a few times. The germline gene is not matched at one end of the junction; a read error may be the cause. The chain has TRBV10-3 and TRBJ2-5; 7 bases line up with TRBD2. Germline loops: CDR1 ENHRY, CDR2 SYGVKD. The CDR3 is 13 residues long. The CDR3 coding sequence is TGTGCCTCGTCCGGGACTATGAAAGAGACCCCGTACTTC. This translates into CASSGTMKETPYF.